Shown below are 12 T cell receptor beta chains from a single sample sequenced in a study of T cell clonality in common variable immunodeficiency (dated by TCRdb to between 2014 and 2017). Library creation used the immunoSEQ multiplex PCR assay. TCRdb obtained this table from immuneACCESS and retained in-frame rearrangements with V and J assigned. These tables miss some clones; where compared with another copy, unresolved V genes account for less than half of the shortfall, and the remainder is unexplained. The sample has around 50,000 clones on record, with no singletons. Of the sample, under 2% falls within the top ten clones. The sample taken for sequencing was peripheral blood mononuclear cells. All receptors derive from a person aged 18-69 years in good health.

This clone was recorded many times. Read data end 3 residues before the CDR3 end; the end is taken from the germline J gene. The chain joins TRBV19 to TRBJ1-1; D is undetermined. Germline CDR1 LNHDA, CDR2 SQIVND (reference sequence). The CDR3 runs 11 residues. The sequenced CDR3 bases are TGTGCCAGTAGTATGGTAGCCGAA. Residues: CASSMVAE. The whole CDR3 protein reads CASSMVAEAFF.

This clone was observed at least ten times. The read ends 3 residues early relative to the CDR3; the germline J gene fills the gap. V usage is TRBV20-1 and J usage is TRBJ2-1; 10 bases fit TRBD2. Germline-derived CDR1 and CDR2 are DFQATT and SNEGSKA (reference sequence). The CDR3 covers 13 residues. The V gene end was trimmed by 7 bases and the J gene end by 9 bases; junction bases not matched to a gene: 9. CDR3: CSVGTSDVGEQFF. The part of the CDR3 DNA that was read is TGCAGTGTTGGGACTAGCGATGTCGGTGAG.

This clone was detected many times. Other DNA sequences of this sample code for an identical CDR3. CDR3 bases read: TGTGCCAGTAGTATCCCTGGAGCGCAAGAGACC. It encodes CASSIPGAQET. The CDR3 as a whole reads CASSIPGAQETQYF. The chain employs TRBV19 and TRBJ2-5; D call uncertain. With the read ending 3 residues before the CDR3 end, the germline J gene is used to fill in that end. Trimming pared 3 bases from V and 2 bases from J, leaving 10 bases between. The CDR3 is 14 residues long. The germline CDR1 and CDR2 sequences are LNHDA and SQIVND (reference sequence).

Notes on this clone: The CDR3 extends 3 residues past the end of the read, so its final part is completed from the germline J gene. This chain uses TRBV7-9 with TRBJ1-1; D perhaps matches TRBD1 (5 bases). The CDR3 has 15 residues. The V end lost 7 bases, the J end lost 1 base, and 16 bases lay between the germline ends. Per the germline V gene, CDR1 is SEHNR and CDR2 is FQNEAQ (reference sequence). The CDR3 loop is CASTSPLTENTEAFF. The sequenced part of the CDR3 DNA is TGTGCCAGCACCTCACCTCTGACAGAGAACACTGAA.

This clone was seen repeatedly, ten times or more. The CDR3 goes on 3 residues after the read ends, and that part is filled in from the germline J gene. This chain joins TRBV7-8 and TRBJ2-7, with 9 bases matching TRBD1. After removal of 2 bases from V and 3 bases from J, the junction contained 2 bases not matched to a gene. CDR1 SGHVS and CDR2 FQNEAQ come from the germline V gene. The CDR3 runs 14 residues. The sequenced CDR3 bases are TGTGCCAGCAGCTTACCGGGACAGGGCTACGAG. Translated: CASSLPGQGYE. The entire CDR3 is CASSLPGQGYEQYF.

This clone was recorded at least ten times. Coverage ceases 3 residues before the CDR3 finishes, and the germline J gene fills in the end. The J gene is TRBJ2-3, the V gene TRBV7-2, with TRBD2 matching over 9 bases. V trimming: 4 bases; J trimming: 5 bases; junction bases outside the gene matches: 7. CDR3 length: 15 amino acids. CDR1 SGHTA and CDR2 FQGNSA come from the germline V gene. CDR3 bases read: TGTGCCAGCAGCTCAGTAGCGGGGGCAGGAGATACG. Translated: CASSSVAGAGDT. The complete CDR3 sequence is CASSSVAGAGDTQYF.

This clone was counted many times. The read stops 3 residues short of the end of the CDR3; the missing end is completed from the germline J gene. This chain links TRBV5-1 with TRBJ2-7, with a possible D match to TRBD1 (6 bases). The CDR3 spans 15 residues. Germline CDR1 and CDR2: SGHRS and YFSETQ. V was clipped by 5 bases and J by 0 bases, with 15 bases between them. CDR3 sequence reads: CASRALGASSYEQYF. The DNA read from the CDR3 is TGCGCCAGCAGAGCGCTGGGGGCTAGCTCCTACGAG.

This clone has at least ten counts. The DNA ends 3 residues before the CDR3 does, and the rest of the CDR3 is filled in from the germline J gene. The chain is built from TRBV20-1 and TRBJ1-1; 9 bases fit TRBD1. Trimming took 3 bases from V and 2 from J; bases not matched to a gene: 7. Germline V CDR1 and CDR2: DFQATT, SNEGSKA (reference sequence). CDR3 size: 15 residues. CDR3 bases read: TGCAGTGCTAGTGAACCGGGACAGGGAAACACTGAA. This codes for CSASEPGQGNTE. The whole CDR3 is CSASEPGQGNTEAFF.

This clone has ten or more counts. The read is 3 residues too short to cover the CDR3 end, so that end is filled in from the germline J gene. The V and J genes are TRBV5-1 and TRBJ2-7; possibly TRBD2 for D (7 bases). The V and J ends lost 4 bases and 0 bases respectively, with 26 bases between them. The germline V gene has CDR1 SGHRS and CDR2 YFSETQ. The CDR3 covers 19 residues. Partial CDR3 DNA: TGCGCCAGCAGCCTCCGTGGGGGGGGCGACCTAAGGGGCTCCTACGAG. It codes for CASSLRGGGDLRGSYE. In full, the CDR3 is CASSLRGGGDLRGSYEQYF.

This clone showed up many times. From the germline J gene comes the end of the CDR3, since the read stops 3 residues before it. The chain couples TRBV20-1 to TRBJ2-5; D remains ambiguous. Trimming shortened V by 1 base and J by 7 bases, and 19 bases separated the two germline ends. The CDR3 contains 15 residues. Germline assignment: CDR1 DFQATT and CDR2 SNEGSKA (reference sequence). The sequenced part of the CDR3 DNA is TGCAGTGCTAGAGGACCTCCTGGGCGCGTGGGGACC. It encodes CSARGPPGRVGT. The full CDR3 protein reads CSARGPPGRVGTQYF.

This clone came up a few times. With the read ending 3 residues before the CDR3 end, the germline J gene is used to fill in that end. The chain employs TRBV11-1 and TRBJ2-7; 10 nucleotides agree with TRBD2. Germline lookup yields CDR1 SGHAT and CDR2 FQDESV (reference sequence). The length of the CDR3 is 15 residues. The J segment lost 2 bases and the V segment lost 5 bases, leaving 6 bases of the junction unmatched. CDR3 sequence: CASSLTSGLTYEQYF. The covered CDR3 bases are TGTGCCAGCAGCCTGACTAGCGGGCTAACCTACGAG. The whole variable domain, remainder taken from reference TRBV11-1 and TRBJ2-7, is EAEVAQSPRYKITEKSQAVAFWCDPISGHATLYWYRQILGQGPELLVQFQDESVVDDSQLPKDRFSAERLKGVDSTLKIQPAELGDSAMYLCASSLTSGLTYEQYFGPGTRLTVT.

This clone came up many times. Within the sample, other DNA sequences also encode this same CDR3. CDR3 bases read: TGTGCCAGCAAGTATCCTCAGGATGAG. Protein product: CASKYPQDE. The CDR3 in its entirety is CASKYPQDEQFF. The rearrangement joins TRBV6-2 or TRBV6-3 to TRBJ2-1; no clear D. The CDR3 goes on 3 residues after the read ends, and that part is filled in from the germline J gene. V lost 7 bases and J lost 8, with 12 bases in between. From germline, CDR1 is MNHEY and CDR2 SVGEGT. The CDR3 loop spans 12 amino acids.